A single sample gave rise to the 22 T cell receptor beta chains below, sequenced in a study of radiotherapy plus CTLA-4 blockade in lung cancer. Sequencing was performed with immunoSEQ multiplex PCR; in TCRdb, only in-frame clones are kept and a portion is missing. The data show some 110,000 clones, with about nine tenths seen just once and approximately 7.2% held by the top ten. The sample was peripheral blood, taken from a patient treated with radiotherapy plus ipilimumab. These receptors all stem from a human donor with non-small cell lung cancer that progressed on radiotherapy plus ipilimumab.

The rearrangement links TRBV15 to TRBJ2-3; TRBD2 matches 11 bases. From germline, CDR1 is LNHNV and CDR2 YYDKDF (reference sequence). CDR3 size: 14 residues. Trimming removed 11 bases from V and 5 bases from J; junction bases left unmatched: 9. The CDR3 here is CAGFSGRAGDTQYF. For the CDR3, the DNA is TGTGCCGGGTTTAGCGGGAGGGCCGGAGATACGCAGTATTTT.

The CDR3 coding sequence is TGTGCCAGCAGCTTGGGGGGGCTTACAGATACGCAGTATTTT. This codes for CASSLGGLTDTQYF. V is TRBV7-6 and J is TRBJ2-3, with D maybe TRBD2 (7 bases). This CDR3 spans 14 amino acids. Germline V gene sequence: CDR1 SGHVS, CDR2 FNYEAQ. Trimming took 3 bases from V and 3 from J, leaving 10 bases between them.

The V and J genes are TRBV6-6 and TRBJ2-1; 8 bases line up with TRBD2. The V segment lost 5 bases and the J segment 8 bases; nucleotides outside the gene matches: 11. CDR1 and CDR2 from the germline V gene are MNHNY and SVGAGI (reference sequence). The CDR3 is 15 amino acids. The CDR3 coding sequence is TGTGCCAGCAGTCCCGCGGGGGGTTACGGGCATGAGCAGTTCTTC. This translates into CASSPAGGYGHEQFF.

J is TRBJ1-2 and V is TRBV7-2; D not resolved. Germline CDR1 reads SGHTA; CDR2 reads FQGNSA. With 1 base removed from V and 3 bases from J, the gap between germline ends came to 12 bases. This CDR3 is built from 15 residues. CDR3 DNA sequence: TGTGCCAGCAGCTTAGATTCTGGGGTTGACTATGGCTACACCTTC. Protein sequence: CASSLDSGVDYGYTF.

The CDR3 DNA follows: TGTGCCAGCAGCCTCTGGACTAGCGGATACAATGAGCAGTTCTTC. Protein sequence: CASSLWTSGYNEQFF. The chain links TRBV14 to TRBJ2-1; TRBD2 aligns across 10 bases. Germline loops: CDR1 SGHDN, CDR2 FVKESK. The CDR3 consists of 15 residues. The V segment lost 4 bases and the J segment 4 bases; nucleotides outside the gene matches: 4.

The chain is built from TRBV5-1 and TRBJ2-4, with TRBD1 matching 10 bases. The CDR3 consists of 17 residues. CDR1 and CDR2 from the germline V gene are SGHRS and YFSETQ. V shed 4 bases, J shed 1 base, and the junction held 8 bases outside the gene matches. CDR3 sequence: CASSPGQGVWAKNIQYF. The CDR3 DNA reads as TGCGCCAGCAGCCCCGGACAGGGGGTCTGGGCCAAAAACATTCAGTACTTC. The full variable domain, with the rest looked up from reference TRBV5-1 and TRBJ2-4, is KAGVTQTPRYLIKTRGQQVTLSCSPISGHRSVSWYQQTPGQGLQFLFEYFSETQRNKGNFPGRFSGRQFSNSRSEMNVSTLELGDSALYLCASSPGQGVWAKNIQYFGAGTRLSVL.

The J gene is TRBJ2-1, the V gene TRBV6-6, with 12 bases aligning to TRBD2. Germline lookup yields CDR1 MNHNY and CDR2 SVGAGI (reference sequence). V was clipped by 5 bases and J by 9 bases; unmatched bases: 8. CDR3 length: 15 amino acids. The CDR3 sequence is CASSRRTSGIGEQFF. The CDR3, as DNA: TGTGCCAGCAGTAGGAGGACTAGCGGGATTGGTGAGCAGTTCTTC.

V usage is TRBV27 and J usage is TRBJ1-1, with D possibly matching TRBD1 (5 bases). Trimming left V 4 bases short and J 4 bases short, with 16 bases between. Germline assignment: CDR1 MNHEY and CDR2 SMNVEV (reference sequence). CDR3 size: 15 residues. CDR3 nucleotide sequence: TGTGCCAGCAGTTCCCCGAGGGGTTGGGGCACTGAAGCTTTCTTT. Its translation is CASSSPRGWGTEAFF.

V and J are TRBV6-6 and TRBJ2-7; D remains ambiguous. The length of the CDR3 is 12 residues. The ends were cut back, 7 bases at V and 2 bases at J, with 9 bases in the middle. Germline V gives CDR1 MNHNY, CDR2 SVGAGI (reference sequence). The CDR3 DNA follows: TGTGCCAGCACCGAAGGACCCTACGAGCAGTACTTC. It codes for CASTEGPYEQYF.

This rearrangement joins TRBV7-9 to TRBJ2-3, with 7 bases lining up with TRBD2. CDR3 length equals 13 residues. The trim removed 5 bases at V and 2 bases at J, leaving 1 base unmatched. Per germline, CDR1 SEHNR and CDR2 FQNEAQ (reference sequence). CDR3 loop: CASSRGVTDTQYF. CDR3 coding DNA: TGTGCCAGCAGCCGGGGGGTCACAGATACGCAGTATTTT.

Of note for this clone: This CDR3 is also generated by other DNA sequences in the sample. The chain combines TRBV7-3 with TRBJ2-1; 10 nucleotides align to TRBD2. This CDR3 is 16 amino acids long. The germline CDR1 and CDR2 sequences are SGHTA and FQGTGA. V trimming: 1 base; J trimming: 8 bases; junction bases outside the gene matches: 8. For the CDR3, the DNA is TGTGCCAGCAGCTTAAGGGGAGCGGGAGGGGGGCATGAGCAGTTCTTC. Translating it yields CASSLRGAGGGHEQFF.

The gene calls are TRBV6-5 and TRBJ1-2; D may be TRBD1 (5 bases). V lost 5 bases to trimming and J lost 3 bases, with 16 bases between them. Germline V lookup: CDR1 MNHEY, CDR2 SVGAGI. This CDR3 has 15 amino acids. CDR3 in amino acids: CASSRGTPGDYGYTF. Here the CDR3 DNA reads TGTGCCAGCAGTCGAGGGACGCCTGGTGACTATGGCTACACCTTC.

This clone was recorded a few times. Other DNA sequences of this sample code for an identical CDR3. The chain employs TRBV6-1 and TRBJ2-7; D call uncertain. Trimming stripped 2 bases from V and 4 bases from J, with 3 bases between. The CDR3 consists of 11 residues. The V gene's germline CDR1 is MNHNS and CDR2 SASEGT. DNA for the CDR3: TGTGCCAGCAGTGAACTATACGAGCAGTACTTC. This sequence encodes CASSELYEQYF.

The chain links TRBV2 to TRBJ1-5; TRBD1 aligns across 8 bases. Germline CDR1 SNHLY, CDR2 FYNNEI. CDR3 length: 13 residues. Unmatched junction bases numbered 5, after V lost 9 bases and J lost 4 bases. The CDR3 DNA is TGTGCCAGTTCGACAGGGGAGAATCAGCCCCAGCATTTT. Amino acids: CASSTGENQPQHF.

CDR3 in DNA: TGTGCCAGTAGTGTGGGCACAGATACGCAGTATTTT. It encodes CASSVGTDTQYF. The chain has TRBV19 and TRBJ2-3; D ambiguous. The V gene's germline CDR1 is LNHDA and CDR2 SQIVND (reference sequence). Deletions cut 5 bases from V and 1 base from J, with 4 bases between. This CDR3 is built from 12 residues.

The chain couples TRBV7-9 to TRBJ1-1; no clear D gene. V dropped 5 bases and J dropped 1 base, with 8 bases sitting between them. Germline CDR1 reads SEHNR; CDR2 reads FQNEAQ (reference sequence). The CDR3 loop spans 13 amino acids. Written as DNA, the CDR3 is TGTGCCAGCAGCGCGCTGGGGAACACTGAAGCTTTCTTT. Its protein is CASSALGNTEAFF. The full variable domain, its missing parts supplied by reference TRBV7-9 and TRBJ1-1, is DTGVSQNPRHKITKRGQNVTFRCDPISEHNRLYWYRQTLGQGPEFLTYFQNEAQLEKSRLLSDRFSAERPKGSFSTLEIQRTEQGDSAMYLCASSALGNTEAFFGQGTRLTVV.

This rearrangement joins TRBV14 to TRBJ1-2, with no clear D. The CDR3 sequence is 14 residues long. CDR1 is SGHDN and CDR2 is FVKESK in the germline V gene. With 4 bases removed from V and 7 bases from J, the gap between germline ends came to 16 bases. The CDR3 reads CASSPLGPTGGYTF. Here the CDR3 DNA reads TGTGCCAGCAGCCCCCTAGGGCCCACCGGTGGCTACACCTTC.

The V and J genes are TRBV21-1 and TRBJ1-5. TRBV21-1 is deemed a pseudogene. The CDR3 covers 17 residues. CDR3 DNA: TGTGCCAGTCTAAATGTTTACCGAGGGTCTCGGAATCAGCCCCAGCATTTT. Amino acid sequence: CASLNVYRGSRNQPQHF.

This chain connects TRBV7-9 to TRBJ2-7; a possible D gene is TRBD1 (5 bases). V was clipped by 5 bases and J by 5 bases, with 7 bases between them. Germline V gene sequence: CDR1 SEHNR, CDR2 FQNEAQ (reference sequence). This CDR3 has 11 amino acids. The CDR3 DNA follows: TGTGCCAGCAGCCCAGGGAACGAGCAGTACTTC. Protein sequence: CASSPGNEQYF.

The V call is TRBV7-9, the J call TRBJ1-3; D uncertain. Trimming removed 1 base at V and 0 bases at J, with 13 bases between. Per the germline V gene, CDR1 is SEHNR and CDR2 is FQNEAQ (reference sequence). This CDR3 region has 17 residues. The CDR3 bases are TGTGCCAGCAGCTTAGGGTTGGCAGGCGCCTCTGGAAACACCATATATTTT. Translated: CASSLGLAGASGNTIYF.

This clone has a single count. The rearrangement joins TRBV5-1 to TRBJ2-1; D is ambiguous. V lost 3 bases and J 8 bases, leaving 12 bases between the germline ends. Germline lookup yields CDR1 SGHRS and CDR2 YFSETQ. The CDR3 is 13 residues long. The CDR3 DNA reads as TGCGCCAGCAGCTATAGGGCCACAGATGAGCAGTTCTTC. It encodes CASSYRATDEQFF.

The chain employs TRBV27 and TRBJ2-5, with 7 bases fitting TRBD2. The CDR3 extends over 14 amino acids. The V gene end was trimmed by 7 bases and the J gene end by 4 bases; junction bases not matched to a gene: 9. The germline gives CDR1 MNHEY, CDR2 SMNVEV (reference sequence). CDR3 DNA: TGTGCCAGCACCCCCAACGGCGGGAGAGAGACCCAGTACTTC. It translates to CASTPNGGRETQYF.